This T cell receptor beta chain was retrieved from a study of blood T cell repertoires in COVID-19. At the level of the study: PBMCs, B-cell-depleted T cells, or T cells were the source of the cDNA or gDNA that made up the material.

Original analysis: How many nucleated cells were present was estimated from reference gene primer amplification. The protocol was immunoSEQ multiplex PCR, while the TCRdb copy is restricted to in-frame clones and leaves out a portion. V and J calls and clone size come straight from that table; D and trimming were deduced from the DNA. The sample has 70,000 to 95,000 clones, roughly nine tenths seen once. This CDR3 is 14 amino acids long. Germline CDR1 is MNHNS and CDR2 is SASEGT. The V end was cut by 1 base, the J end by 1 base, with 7 bases between. Input material: peripheral blood. The receptor was derived from a man in his forties or fifties with COVID-19, enrolled during active disease. The rearrangement joins TRBV6-1 to TRBJ2-5; D possibly corresponds to TRBD1 (6 bases). CDR3 loop: CASSEDRVQETQYF. Written as DNA, the CDR3 is TGTGCCAGCAGTGAAGACAGGGTCCAAGAGACCCAGTACTTC.